The rows below give T cell receptor beta chains drawn from one sample of a study of cytotoxic CD8 clonotypes in ibrutinib-treated CLL. Here immunoSEQ multiplex PCR was the method, and the copy in TCRdb shows in-frame clones only, minus some. Among 70,000 to 80,000 clones, roughly 85% were seen once, and the ten largest hold about 39%. The sample here was PBMCs, taken after 24 months of ibrutinib treatment. All receptors derive from a human donor with chronic lymphocytic leukemia. Both conserved end residues are part of each CDR3. Each record gives: clone size, J gene, D gene, V gene, CDR3 protein, CDR3 DNA. D genes are given only for firm matches. Where a row states a size, it is once, few, many or the class of an expanded clone; other rows omit it.

-	TRBJ2-1	TRBD2	TRBV7-9	CASSFSGGYNEQFF	TGTGCCAGCAGCTTTAGCGGGGGTTACAATGAGCAGTTCTTC
-	TRBJ2-2	-	TRBV5-4	CASSLGGVRTGELFF	TGTGCCAGCAGCTTGGGGGGAGTGCGCACCGGGGAGCTGTTTTTT
once	TRBJ2-7	-	TRBV5-1	CASSWGRVYEQYF	TGCGCCAGCAGCTGGGGCAGGGTTTACGAGCAGTACTTC
-	TRBJ1-1	-	TRBV18	CASSPGGAGNTEAFF	TGTGCCAGCTCACCAGGGGGGGCTGGGAACACTGAAGCTTTCTTT
-	TRBJ1-6	-	TRBV20-1	CSARPQSPLHF	TGCAGTGCCCGACCACAATCACCCCTCCACTTT
-	TRBJ1-3	TRBD1	TRBV10-3	CAIRPTGGSGNTIYF	TGTGCCATCAGACCGACAGGGGGCAGTGGAAACACCATATATTTT
once	TRBJ2-1	-	TRBV19	CASADRRYNEQFF	TGTGCCAGCGCCGACAGGCGCTACAATGAGCAGTTCTTC
-	TRBJ2-2	TRBD1	TRBV19	CASSRTGKGTGELFF	TGTGCCAGTAGCAGGACAGGGAAAGGGACCGGGGAGCTGTTTTTT
-	TRBJ1-3	-	TRBV28	CASTSQEPVRRNTIYF	TGTGCCAGTACCTCTCAGGAGCCCGTCAGGAGAAACACCATATATTTT
-	TRBJ2-7	-	TRBV6-5	CASSSPGRGYEQYF	TGTGCCAGCAGCTCACCAGGACGGGGCTACGAGCAGTACTTC
-	TRBJ1-3	-	TRBV7-8	CASSSLYSGNTIYF	TGTGCCAGCAGCTCTCTCTACTCTGGAAACACCATATATTTT
-	TRBJ2-1	-	TRBV5-4	CASSRDPNRHNEQFF	TGTGCCAGCAGCCGGGACCCAAACCGACACAATGAGCAGTTCTTC
once	TRBJ1-1	-	TRBV5-1	CASSLAGRAEAFF	TGCGCCAGCAGCTTGGCTGGGAGGGCTGAAGCTTTCTTT
-	TRBJ2-1	TRBD2	TRBV11-2	CASSLVAGGPFHEQFF	TGTGCCAGCAGCTTAGTGGCGGGAGGTCCTTTTCATGAGCAGTTCTTC
-	TRBJ2-1	TRBD2	TRBV4-2	CASSQDLEPSGNEQFF	TGTGCCAGCAGCCAAGATCTAGAGCCTAGCGGGAATGAGCAGTTCTTC
-	TRBJ2-1	TRBD1	TRBV7-3	CARRDRAINEQFF	TGTGCCAGACGGGACAGGGCCATCAATGAGCAGTTCTTC
once	TRBJ1-2	TRBD1	TRBV5-1	CASSSGGNYGYTF	TGCGCCAGCAGCTCAGGGGGGAACTATGGCTACACCTTC
-	TRBJ1-1	TRBD1	TRBV7-3	CASSLVAWATGPQGNTEAFF	TGTGCCAGCAGCTTAGTTGCTTGGGCGACAGGGCCTCAGGGGAACACTGAAGCTTTCTTT
-	TRBJ2-1	-	TRBV25-1	CASSDSNSYNEQFF	TGTGCCAGCAGTGACAGCAATTCCTACAATGAGCAGTTCTTC
-	TRBJ2-2	TRBD2	TRBV7-2	CASSSELAGVGAGELFF	TGTGCCAGCAGCTCTGAGCTAGCGGGAGTTGGGGCCGGGGAGCTGTTTTTT
once	TRBJ2-5	TRBD2	TRBV5-6	CASSKPGLAGGETQYF	TGTGCCAGCAGCAAACCGGGACTAGCGGGAGGTGAGACCCAGTACTTC
-	TRBJ2-7	TRBD1	TRBV7-6	CASSLLPDRPGSYEQYF	TGTGCCAGCAGCTTATTGCCGGACAGGCCGGGGTCATACGAGCAGTACTTC
few	TRBJ2-5	TRBD2	TRBV7-2	CASSSYGTSGAGAKTQYF	TGTGCCAGCAGCTCTTACGGGACTAGCGGGGCCGGGGCAAAGACCCAGTACTTC
-	TRBJ2-2	-	TRBV18	CASSISGGPSTGELFF	TGTGCCAGCTCAATTTCCGGGGGGCCGTCCACCGGGGAGCTGTTTTTT
once	TRBJ1-2	-	TRBV5-1	CASSSEEGGYGYTF	TGCGCCAGCAGCAGCGAGGAGGGCGGCTATGGCTACACCTTC
-	TRBJ2-5	-	TRBV15	CATSRDYTGKETQYF	TGTGCCACCAGCAGAGATTATACGGGGAAAGAGACCCAGTACTTC
-	TRBJ2-1	TRBD2	TRBV10-1	CASSAGLVVGEQFF	TGCGCCAGCAGTGCGGGACTAGTTGTGGGTGAGCAGTTCTTC
-	TRBJ1-5	-	TRBV19	CASSIGAYNQPQHF	TGTGCCAGTAGTATAGGGGCATACAATCAGCCCCAGCATTTT
-	TRBJ2-7	TRBD2	TRBV28	CASSLPRRTSGRILSYEQYF	TGTGCCAGCAGTCTACCCCGCAGGACTAGCGGGAGGATACTATCCTACGAGCAGTACTTC
-	TRBJ1-2	-	TRBV2	CASSEVGGNYGYTF	TGTGCCAGCAGTGAAGTTGGGGGAAACTATGGCTACACCTTC
-	TRBJ2-5	-	TRBV7-6	CASSLSSLAGETQYF	TGTGCCAGCAGCTTGAGTTCCCTCGCTGGGGAGACCCAGTACTTC
-	TRBJ2-7	TRBD1	TRBV6-5	CASSSLDREKGEQYF	TGTGCCAGCAGTTCTCTTGACAGGGAGAAGGGCGAGCAGTACTTC
-	TRBJ2-7	-	TRBV5-5	CASSPHPTPYEQYF	TGTGCCAGCAGCCCCCATCCCACGCCCTACGAGCAGTACTTC
-	TRBJ2-7	-	TRBV4-1	CASSPQGLGAHEQYF	TGCGCCAGCAGCCCACAAGGGCTGGGGGCACACGAGCAGTACTTC
-	TRBJ1-2	-	TRBV6-1	CASSERGIYGYTF	TGTGCCAGCAGTGAACGGGGAATCTATGGCTACACCTTC
-	TRBJ2-7	TRBD1	TRBV6-5	CASSRPGQGRWEQYF	TGTGCCAGCAGTCGACCGGGACAGGGCCGCTGGGAGCAGTACTTC
-	TRBJ2-1	-	TRBV7-9	CASSQLGFPPYNEQFF	TGTGCCAGCAGCCAGCTAGGGTTTCCCCCTTACAATGAGCAGTTCTTC
-	TRBJ1-4	-	TRBV7-2	CASSLVLSLSEKLFF	TGTGCCAGCAGCTTAGTACTCTCGCTGAGCGAAAAACTGTTTTTT
-	TRBJ1-1	-	TRBV27	CASSSPRRNTEAFF	TGTGCCAGCAGTTCCCCGAGGAGGAACACTGAAGCTTTCTTT
-	TRBJ2-5	-	TRBV7-2	CASSLTRQETQYF	TGTGCCAGCAGCTTGACTAGACAAGAGACCCAGTACTTC
few	TRBJ2-2	-	TRBV9	CASSPGTANTGELFF	TGTGCCAGCAGCCCCGGGACTGCGAACACCGGGGAGCTGTTTTTT
-	TRBJ2-1	-	TRBV6-6	CASSLDGPTYNEQFF	TGTGCCAGCAGCCTCGACGGGCCGACCTACAATGAGCAGTTCTTC
few	TRBJ1-4	-	TRBV11-2	CASSFFRNNEKLFF	TGTGCCAGCAGCTTCTTCAGAAACAATGAAAAACTGTTTTTT
-	TRBJ2-3	-	TRBV6-1	CASSRDGGDTQYF	TGTGCCAGCAGTCGGGACGGGGGAGATACGCAGTATTTT
-	TRBJ1-2	-	TRBV28	CASRKSGYSYGYTF	TGTGCCAGCAGAAAAAGCGGGTACTCGTATGGCTACACCTTC
-	TRBJ2-1	TRBD1	TRBV19	CASSPDRGSYNEQFF	TGTGCCAGTAGTCCCGACAGGGGGAGTTACAATGAGCAGTTCTTC